This is a list of T cell receptor beta chains from one sample in a study of blood T cell repertoires in COVID-19. TCRdb keeps only in-frame clones here, not all; method: immunoSEQ multiplex PCR. The sample includes more than 35,000 clones, around 77% of them seen just once. What was sequenced was peripheral blood. The source is a man older than 75 with active or convalescent COVID-19. CDR3s include the opening cysteine and the closing phenylalanine or tryptophan. The D gene is left open where the match is weak. Size values are once, few and many counts, or a class for expanded clones, and some rows have none.

TRBD1	TRBV7-2	NA	TRBJ1-1	CASSFTGGMNTEAFF	TGTGCCAGCAGTTTTACAGGGGGAATGAACACTGAAGCTTTCTTT
TRBD1	TRBV19	NA	TRBJ1-1	CASSGQGLNTEAFF	TGTGCCAGTAGTGGACAGGGCCTGAACACTGAAGCTTTCTTT
TRBD1	TRBV29-1	NA	TRBJ2-1	CSVEGLLGTVNEQFF	TGCAGCGTTGAAGGGCTACTTGGGACAGTCAATGAGCAGTTCTTC
NA	TRBV18	once	TRBJ2-5	CASSPGLVEETQYF	TGTGCCAGCTCACCGGGGCTCGTCGAAGAGACCCAGTACTTC
NA	TRBV21-1	NA	TRBJ2-5	CASSKWGGRYF	TGTGCCAGCAGCAAATGGGGAGGAAGGTACTTC
TRBD2	TRBV7-9	NA	TRBJ2-7	CATSGTTYVEQYF	TGTGCCACGTCCGGGACTACTTATGTCGAGCAGTACTTC
NA	TRBV19	NA	TRBJ2-3	CASSIGEGGFTDTQYF	TGTGCCAGTAGTATCGGTGAGGGGGGGTTTACAGATACGCAGTATTTT
NA	TRBV15	NA	TRBJ1-5	CATSLQTAGYQHF	TGTGCCACCAGCCTCCAAACCGCCGGGTACCAGCATTTT
TRBD1	TRBV28	NA	TRBJ1-5	CASSLFGDRINQPQHF	TGTGCCAGCAGTTTATTCGGGGACAGAATAAATCAGCCCCAGCATTTT
TRBD1	TRBV7-8	NA	TRBJ1-1	CASSLNTGGRSEAFF	TGTGCCAGCAGCCTAAACACAGGGGGGAGGTCTGAAGCTTTCTTT
TRBD1	TRBV19	NA	TRBJ1-5	CASRSGGRPQHF	TGTGCCAGTAGATCAGGGGGAAGGCCCCAGCATTTT
NA	TRBV30	NA	TRBJ2-1	CAWSGSSYNEQFF	TGTGCCTGGAGCGGGAGCTCCTACAATGAGCAGTTCTTC
NA	TRBV12-3/TRBV12-4	NA	TRBJ1-4	CASSFGENEKLFF	TGTGCCAGCAGTTTCGGAGAAAATGAAAAACTGTTTTTT
NA	TRBV4-1	NA	TRBJ1-2	CASSPSLGQVYYTF	TGCGCCAGCAGCCCCTCCCTTGGGCAGGTATACTACACCTTC
TRBD2	TRBV28	once	TRBJ2-5	CASSGGGQETQYF	TGTGCCAGCTCGGGAGGGGGCCAAGAGACCCAGTACTTC
TRBD2	TRBV5-1	NA	TRBJ2-2	CASSPRRGTGTGELFF	TGCGCCAGCAGCCCCAGGCGGGGGACGGGGACCGGGGAGCTGTTTTTT
NA	TRBV28	NA	TRBJ2-2	CASSFTGRNGELFF	TGTGCCAGCAGTTTTACAGGAAGAAACGGGGAGCTGTTTTTT
TRBD1	TRBV28	NA	TRBJ2-2	CASSRRPGQGSGELFF	TGTGCCAGCAGTCGACGTCCGGGACAGGGGAGCGGGGAGCTGTTTTTT
NA	TRBV28	NA	TRBJ1-2	CASSLRRSYTF	TGTGCCAGCAGTTTACGCAGATCCTACACCTTC
NA	TRBV5-1	NA	TRBJ2-7	CASSSGTPGWEQYF	TGCGCCAGCAGCTCCGGGACACCAGGGTGGGAGCAGTACTTC
NA	TRBV6-9	NA	TRBJ2-7	CASDHGTHSYEQYF	TGTGCCAGCGACCATGGGACACACTCCTACGAGCAGTACTTC
TRBD1	TRBV5-1	NA	TRBJ2-7	CASKSGTVSDEQYF	TGCGCCAGCAAATCAGGGACAGTCTCTGACGAGCAGTACTTC
NA	TRBV10-3	NA	TRBJ2-3	CAISELADTQYF	TGTGCCATCAGTGAGCTTGCAGATACGCAGTATTTT
TRBD1	TRBV7-8	NA	TRBJ2-2	CASSLRTGGGSGELFF	TGTGCCAGCAGCTTGAGGACAGGGGGCGGATCCGGGGAGCTGTTTTTT
TRBD2	TRBV30	NA	TRBJ2-3	CAWGLAGTDTQYF	TGTGCCTGGGGACTAGCGGGGACAGATACGCAGTATTTT
TRBD1	TRBV7-9	medium-sized	TRBJ1-1	CASSPRDRGQDTEAFF	TGTGCCAGCAGCCCACGGGACAGGGGGCAGGACACTGAAGCTTTCTTT
NA	TRBV3-1/TRBV3-2	NA	TRBJ2-3	CASSQERFATDTQYF	TGTGCCAGCAGCCAAGAGAGGTTCGCCACAGATACGCAGTATTTT
TRBD1	TRBV10-3	NA	TRBJ1-1	CAISGPGQGGTEAFF	TGTGCCATCAGTGGACCGGGACAGGGAGGTACTGAAGCTTTCTTT
NA	TRBV6-2/TRBV6-3	few	TRBJ2-7	CASRPWTATSYEQYF	TGTGCCAGCAGACCTTGGACAGCAACCTCTTACGAGCAGTACTTC
NA	TRBV15	NA	TRBJ1-3	CATSRDIFGAGNTIYF	TGTGCCACCAGCAGAGATATTTTCGGAGCTGGAAACACCATATATTTT
TRBD1	TRBV7-3	NA	TRBJ2-4	CASRSGGQEGNIQYF	TGTGCCAGCAGGTCCGGCGGACAGGAAGGAAACATTCAGTACTTC
TRBD2	TRBV4-2	NA	TRBJ2-7	CASSQDPAGEGEQYF	TGTGCCAGCAGCCAAGATCCAGCGGGAGAGGGGGAGCAGTACTTC
TRBD2	TRBV7-9	many	TRBJ2-5	CASSPSSGEETQYF	TGTGCCAGCAGCCCTTCCAGCGGGGAAGAGACCCAGTACTTC
NA	TRBV30	NA	TRBJ1-1	CAWAAGGYTEAFF	TGTGCCTGGGCGGCGGGGGGTTACACTGAAGCTTTCTTT
TRBD1	TRBV10-3	NA	TRBJ2-5	CAISDPALTGFGTQYF	TGTGCCATCAGTGACCCCGCGCTGACAGGGTTTGGGACCCAGTACTTC
TRBD2	TRBV24-1	NA	TRBJ2-7	CATSNLGTSGTYEQYF	TGTGCCACCAGTAACCTCGGGACTAGCGGGACCTACGAGCAGTACTTC
TRBD1	TRBV5-6	NA	TRBJ2-1	CASSLGQGAYNEQFF	TGTGCCAGCAGCTTGGGACAGGGGGCGTACAATGAGCAGTTCTTC
TRBD1	TRBV5-5	once	TRBJ1-2	CASSLEQGAQTGYGYTF	TGTGCCAGCAGCTTGGAACAGGGGGCCCAAACTGGCTATGGCTACACCTTC
TRBD2	TRBV5-1	NA	TRBJ2-1	CASSLGTSGRGEQFF	TGCGCCAGCAGCTTGGGGACTAGCGGGAGGGGAGAGCAGTTCTTC
NA	TRBV6-5	NA	TRBJ1-2	CASSYSGRVDGYTF	TGTGCCAGCAGTTACTCGGGCAGGGTAGATGGCTACACCTTC
NA	TRBV6-5	NA	TRBJ1-2	CASSRPGVGYGYTF	TGTGCCAGCAGCCGCCCCGGGGTGGGTTATGGCTACACCTTC
NA	TRBV5-6	NA	TRBJ2-3	CASSPGAGTQYF	TGTGCCAGCAGCCCCGGAGCCGGTACGCAGTATTTT
TRBD1	TRBV29-1	NA	TRBJ2-1	CSVEEWDRGAPNEQFF	TGCAGCGTGGAAGAGTGGGACAGGGGCGCCCCCAATGAGCAGTTCTTC
TRBD2	TRBV6-2/TRBV6-3	NA	TRBJ2-1	CASSIKAGGNNEQFF	TGTGCCAGCAGTATAAAAGCGGGGGGAAACAATGAGCAGTTCTTC
NA	TRBV4-3	NA	TRBJ2-3	CASSGQQGVPDTQYF	TGCGCCAGCAGCGGACAACAGGGAGTACCAGATACGCAGTATTTT